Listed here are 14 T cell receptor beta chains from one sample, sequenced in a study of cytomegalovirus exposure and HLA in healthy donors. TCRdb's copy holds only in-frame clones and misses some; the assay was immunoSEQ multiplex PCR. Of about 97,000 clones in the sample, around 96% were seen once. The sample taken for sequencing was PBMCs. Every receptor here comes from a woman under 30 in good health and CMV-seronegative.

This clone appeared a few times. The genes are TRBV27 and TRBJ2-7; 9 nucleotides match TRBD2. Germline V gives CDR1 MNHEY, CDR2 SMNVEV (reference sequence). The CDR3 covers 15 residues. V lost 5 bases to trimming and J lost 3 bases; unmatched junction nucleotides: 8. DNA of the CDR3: TGTGCCAGCAGTCCCGGTATAGCGGGAGTCTACGAGCAGTACTTC. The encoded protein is CASSPGIAGVYEQYF.

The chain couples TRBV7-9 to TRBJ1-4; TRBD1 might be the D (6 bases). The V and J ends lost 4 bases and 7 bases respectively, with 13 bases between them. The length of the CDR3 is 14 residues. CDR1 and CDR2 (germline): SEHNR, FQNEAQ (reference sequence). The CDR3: CASSSTGQAEKLFF. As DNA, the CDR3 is TGTGCCAGCAGCTCCACAGGGCAGGCTGAAAAACTGTTTTTT.

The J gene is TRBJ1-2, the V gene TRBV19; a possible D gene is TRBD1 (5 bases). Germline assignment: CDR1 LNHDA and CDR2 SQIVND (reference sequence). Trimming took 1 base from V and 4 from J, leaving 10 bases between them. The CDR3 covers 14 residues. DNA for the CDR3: TGTGCCAGTAGTATAGCACAGGTAGGCTATGGCTACACCTTC. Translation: CASSIAQVGYGYTF.

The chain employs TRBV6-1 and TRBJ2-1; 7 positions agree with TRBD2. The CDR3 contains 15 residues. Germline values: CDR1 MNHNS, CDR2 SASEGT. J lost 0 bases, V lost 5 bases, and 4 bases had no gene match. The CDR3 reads CASSTIAGSYNEQFF. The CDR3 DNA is TGTGCCAGCAGTACTATAGCGGGCTCCTACAATGAGCAGTTCTTC.

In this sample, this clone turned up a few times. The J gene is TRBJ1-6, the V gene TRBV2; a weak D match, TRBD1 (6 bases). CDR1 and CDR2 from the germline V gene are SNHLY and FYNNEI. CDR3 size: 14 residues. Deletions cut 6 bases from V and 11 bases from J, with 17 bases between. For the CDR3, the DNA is TGTGCCAGCAGGGATGACGGGCAGGGGCCACCCCTCCACTTT. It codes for CASRDDGQGPPLHF.

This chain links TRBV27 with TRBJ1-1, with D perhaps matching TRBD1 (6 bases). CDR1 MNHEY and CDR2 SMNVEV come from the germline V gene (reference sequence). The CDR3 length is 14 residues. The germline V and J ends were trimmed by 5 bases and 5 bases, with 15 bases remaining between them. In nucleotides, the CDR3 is TGTGCCAGCAGTGAACACAGGGTGTATACTGAAGCTTTCTTT. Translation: CASSEHRVYTEAFF.

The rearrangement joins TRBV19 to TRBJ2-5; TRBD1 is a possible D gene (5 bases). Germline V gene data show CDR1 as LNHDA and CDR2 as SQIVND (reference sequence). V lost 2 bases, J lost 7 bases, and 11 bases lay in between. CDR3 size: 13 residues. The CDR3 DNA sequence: TGTGCCAGTAGTATAAAGGGGATCGGGACCCAGTACTTC. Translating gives CASSIKGIGTQYF.

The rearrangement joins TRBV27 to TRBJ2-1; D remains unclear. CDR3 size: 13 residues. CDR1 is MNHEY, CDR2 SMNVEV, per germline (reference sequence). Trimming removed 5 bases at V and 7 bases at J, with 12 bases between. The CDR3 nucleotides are TGTGCCAGCAGTGCCGGAGTCCGAAATGAGCAGTTCTTC. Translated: CASSAGVRNEQFF.

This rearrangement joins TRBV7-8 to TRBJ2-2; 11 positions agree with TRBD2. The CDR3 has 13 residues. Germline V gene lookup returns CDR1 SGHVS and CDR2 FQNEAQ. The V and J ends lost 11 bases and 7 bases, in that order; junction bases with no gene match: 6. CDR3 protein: CAARTSGFGELFF. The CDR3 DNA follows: TGTGCCGCAAGGACTAGCGGGTTCGGGGAGCTGTTTTTT.

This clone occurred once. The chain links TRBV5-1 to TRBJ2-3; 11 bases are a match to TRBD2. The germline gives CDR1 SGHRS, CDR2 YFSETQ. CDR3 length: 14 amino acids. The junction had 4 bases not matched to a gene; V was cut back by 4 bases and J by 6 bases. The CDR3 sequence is CASSRTSGSDTQYF. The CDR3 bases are TGCGCCAGCAGCAGGACTAGCGGGTCTGATACGCAGTATTTT.

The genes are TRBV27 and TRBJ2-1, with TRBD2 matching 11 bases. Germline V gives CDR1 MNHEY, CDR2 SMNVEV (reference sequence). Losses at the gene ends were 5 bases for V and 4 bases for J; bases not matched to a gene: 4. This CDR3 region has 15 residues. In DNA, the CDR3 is TGTGCCAGCAGTCAGGGGACTAGCGGATACAATGAGCAGTTCTTC. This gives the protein CASSQGTSGYNEQFF.

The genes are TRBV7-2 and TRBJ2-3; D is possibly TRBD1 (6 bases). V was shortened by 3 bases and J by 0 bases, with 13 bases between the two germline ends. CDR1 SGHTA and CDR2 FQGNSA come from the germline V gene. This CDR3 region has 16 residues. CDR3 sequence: CASSLVQGSSTDTQYF. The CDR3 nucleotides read TGTGCCAGCAGCTTGGTACAGGGCTCTAGCACAGATACGCAGTATTTT.

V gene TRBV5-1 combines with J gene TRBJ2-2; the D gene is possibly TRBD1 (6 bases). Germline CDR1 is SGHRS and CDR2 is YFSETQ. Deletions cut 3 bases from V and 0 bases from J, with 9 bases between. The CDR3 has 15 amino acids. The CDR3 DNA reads TGCGCCAGCAGCTCACAGGGACCGAACACCGGGGAGCTGTTTTTT. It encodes CASSSQGPNTGELFF.

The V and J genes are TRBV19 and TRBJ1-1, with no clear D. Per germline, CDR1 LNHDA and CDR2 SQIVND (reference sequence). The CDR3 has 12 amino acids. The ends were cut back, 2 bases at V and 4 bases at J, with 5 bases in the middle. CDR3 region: CASSISFTEAFF. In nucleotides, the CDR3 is TGTGCCAGTAGTATATCTTTCACTGAAGCTTTCTTT.